The clone carrying this T cell receptor beta chain appeared once. Germline V gene sequence: CDR1 DFQATT, CDR2 SNEGSKA (reference sequence). V lost 3 bases and J 6 bases, leaving 8 bases between the germline ends. The CDR3 runs 11 residues. This sample is part of a study of blood T cell repertoires in COVID-19. Background on the study: T cells, B-cell-depleted T cells, or PBMCs supplied cDNA or gDNA.

Sequenced by immunoSEQ multiplex PCR; TCRdb stores in-frame clones only, minus some. Of roughly 280,000 clones detected, roughly nine tenths appear once; the ten largest clones hold approximately 9.7%. This sequence originates from a man in his forties with active or convalescent COVID-19. The sample consisted of peripheral blood. J is TRBJ1-2 and V is TRBV20-1; D not resolved. The CDR3 DNA reads as TGCAGTGCTAGCATTCGAGATGGCTACACCTTC. Encoded protein: CSASIRDGYTF.